Described below is a single T cell receptor (beta chain) sequence and its context. The antigen is not known. This record comes from a study of cytomegalovirus exposure and HLA in healthy donors. Notes on the study in general: Serostatus for CMV was the only available immune exposure information.

PCR employed 60 Vbeta and 13 Jbeta primers. Measured with immunoSEQ multiplex PCR; TCRdb has only the in-frame clones, and not every one. The repertoire has some 130,000 clones, approximately 78% of them found once; the top ten carry 5.5% to 7%. Germline V gene data show CDR1 as MDHEN and CDR2 as SYDVKM. The J segment lost 3 bases and the V segment lost 4 bases, leaving 6 bases of the junction unmatched. The CDR3 loop spans 16 amino acids. Those who donated were healthy bone marrow donors. The sequence was obtained from a woman aged 40 to 50 in good health and CMV-seropositive. The V and J genes are TRBV28 and TRBJ2-2, with 9 bases matching TRBD2. Sequencing was done on a sample of PBMCs. The CDR3: CASSWTAGGYTGELFF. The CDR3 nucleotides read TGTGCCAGCAGTTGGACAGCGGGAGGCTACACCGGGGAGCTGTTTTTT.